There are many counts of the clone carrying this T cell receptor beta chain. Clones were read by immunoSEQ multiplex PCR, and TCRdb kept only the in-frame ones, dropping some. This sample yields roughly 4,400 clones, of which around 30% are seen a single time; approximately 12% belongs to the top ten. Germline assignment: CDR1 SGHNT and CDR2 YENEEA. The CDR3 is 15 residues long. Between the trimmed V and J ends, which lost 6 bases and 3 bases, there was a span of 18 bases. This record belongs to a study of T cells in localized non-small cell lung cancer. The chain couples TRBV11-3 to TRBJ2-7; the D gene could be TRBD1 or TRBD2 (5 bases each). The sequenced sample was lung tumor tissue, obtained before any cancer treatment. The clonotype originates from a male donor aged 60 or over with stage III lung adenocarcinoma. CDR3 sequence: CASSVDVLGVYEQYF. In DNA form, the CDR3 reads TGTGCCAGCAGTGTGGACGTGCTGGGGGTCTACGAGCAGTACTTC.